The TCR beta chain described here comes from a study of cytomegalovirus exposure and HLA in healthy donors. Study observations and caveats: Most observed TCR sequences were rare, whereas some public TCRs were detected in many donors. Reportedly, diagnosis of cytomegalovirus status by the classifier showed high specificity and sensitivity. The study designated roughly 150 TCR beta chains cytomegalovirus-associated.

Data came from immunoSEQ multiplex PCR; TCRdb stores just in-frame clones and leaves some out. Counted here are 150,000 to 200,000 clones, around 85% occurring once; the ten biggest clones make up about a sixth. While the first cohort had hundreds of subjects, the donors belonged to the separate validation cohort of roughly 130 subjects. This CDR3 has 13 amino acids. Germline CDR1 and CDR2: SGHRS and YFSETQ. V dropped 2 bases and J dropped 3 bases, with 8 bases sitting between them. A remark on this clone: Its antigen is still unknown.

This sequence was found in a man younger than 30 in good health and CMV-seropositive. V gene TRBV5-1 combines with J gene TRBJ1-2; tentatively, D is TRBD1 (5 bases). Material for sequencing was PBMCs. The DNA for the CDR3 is TGCGCCAGCAGCTTTGACAGTGACTATGGCTACACCTTC. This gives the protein CASSFDSDYGYTF.